This TCR beta chain is from a study of blood T cells in healthy people across ages. CDR3 length: 15 residues. V was shortened by 0 bases and J by 4 bases, with 9 bases between the two germline ends. CDR1 and CDR2 from the germline V gene are MNHEY and SVGAGI. The study's findings and limits: Strong correlation existed between TCR beta diversity and naive T cell percentage.

A second PCR of about 6 to 11 cycles used a sample-barcoded 5' primer and a J-beta primer mix. Sequencing yielded, for each sample, at least 3 million paired-end reads carrying CDR3. Via MiXCR, TCRdb re-called the 5' RACE reads, giving one row per CDR3 protein. The repertoire holds approximately 600,000 distinct CDR3 sequences, with under 70% as singletons. On this clonotype itself: Its antigen is still unknown.

The clonotype comes from a man between 60 and 70 years old in good health. J is TRBJ2-2 and V is TRBV6-5; D may be TRBD1 (7 bases). Sequencing was carried out using blood. This CDR3 is CASSYSQGGTGELFF. The DNA of the CDR3 is TGTGCCAGCAGTTACTCTCAGGGGGGCACCGGGGAGCTGTTTTTT.